This T cell receptor (beta chain) was found in a study of blood T cell repertoires in COVID-19. The table came from immunoSEQ multiplex PCR; TCRdb's copy has only in-frame clones and leaves some out. This table holds 170,000 or so clones, about 75% found once. V gave up 2 bases and J gave up 5 bases, with 22 bases separating them. Germline V lookup: CDR1 WSHSY, CDR2 SAAADI. The CDR3 runs 17 residues. The rearrangement joins TRBV10-2 to TRBJ2-7; maybe TRBD2 (6 bases). This receptor was taken from a woman in her sixties or seventies with acute or convalescent COVID-19. Sequences were obtained from peripheral blood. As DNA, the CDR3 is TGCGCCAGCAGTGAGCGGAGGGGCGTCGGGGGAGAGGACGAGCAGTACTTC. Amino acids: CASSERRGVGGEDEQYF.